These 21 T cell receptor beta chains were sequenced from one sample in a study of T-cell memory formation after mild COVID-19. From the 5' RACE reads, TCRdb called clonotypes with MiXCR, one entry per CDR3 protein. Here the sample spans thousands of distinct CDR3 sequences, around a fifth being singletons. The sequenced sample was PBMCs or a T cell subset sorted from them (not recorded which). These receptors all stem from an adult woman who had mild COVID-19 (a few samples of this study predate the infection). Cell type and time point are not known.

Within the sample, this clonotype is medium-sized (0.01 to 0.1%). The V gene is TRBV4-2, the J gene TRBJ1-1; TRBD1 matches 9 bases. Germline V CDR1 and CDR2: LGHNA, YNFKEQ. The J segment lost 1 base and the V segment lost 0 bases, leaving 3 bases of the junction unmatched. This CDR3 spans 16 amino acids. This CDR3 is CASSQEWDRANTEAFF. CDR3 sequence (DNA): TGTGCCAGCAGCCAAGAGTGGGACAGGGCGAACACTGAAGCTTTCTTT.

This chain connects TRBV5-6 to TRBJ1-2; possibly TRBD1 for D (5 bases). Germline V lookup: CDR1 SGHDT, CDR2 YYEEEE. V lost 5 bases and J 4 bases, leaving 9 bases between the germline ends. This CDR3 has 12 amino acids. CDR3 DNA: TGTGCCAGCAGGACAGAGGCCTATGGCTACACCTTC. This sequence encodes CASRTEAYGYTF.

This clonotype was counted many times. The J gene is TRBJ1-1, the V gene TRBV30; D gene uncertain. Per the germline V gene, CDR1 is GTSNPN and CDR2 is SVGIG (reference sequence). The CDR3 consists of 13 residues. Between the trimmed V and J ends, which lost 0 bases and 4 bases, there was a span of 9 bases. The DNA of the CDR3 is TGTGCCTGGAGTGTATTAGGGAGCACTGAAGCTTTCTTT. It translates to CAWSVLGSTEAFF.

This clonotype has a count of ten or more. The rearrangement uses TRBV4-1 and TRBJ2-5, with 9 positions matching TRBD2. The ends lost 0 bases at V and 5 bases at J; junction bases unmatched: 7. The CDR3 is made up of 16 amino acids. The germline gives CDR1 MGHRA, CDR2 YSYEKL. CDR3 region: CASSQEGGGGLETQYF. Here the CDR3 DNA reads TGCGCCAGCAGCCAAGAAGGCGGGGGGGGCCTGGAGACCCAGTACTTC.

This clonotype was seen many times. The V and J genes are TRBV12-3 or TRBV12-4 and TRBJ2-6, with D unresolved. The CDR3 has 13 residues. Between the trimmed V and J ends, which lost 8 bases and 0 bases, there was a span of 5 bases. In DNA, the CDR3 is TGTGCCAGCTTGACCTCTGGGGCCAACGTCCTGACTTTC. It translates to CASLTSGANVLTF.

This clonotype was seen ten or more times. This chain links TRBV11-2 with TRBJ2-5, with 8 bases aligning to TRBD1. CDR1 SGHAT and CDR2 FQNNGV come from the germline V gene. V gave up 6 bases and J gave up 1 base; unmatched junction bases: 10. The CDR3 contains 16 residues. CDR3 in amino acids: CASSAWDRTVQETQYF. The CDR3 nucleotides read TGTGCCAGCAGTGCCTGGGACAGGACTGTCCAAGAGACCCAGTACTTC.

This clonotype was counted at least ten times. The CDR3 region is CSVEDPAGEYNEQFF. The CDR3, as DNA: TGCAGCGTTGAAGATCCTGCGGGAGAGTACAATGAGCAGTTCTTC. This chain uses TRBV29-1 with TRBJ2-1, with TRBD2 identical over 7 bases. Trimming at V came to 0 bases and at J to 4 bases, leaving 6 bases not matched to a gene. Germline CDR1 is SQVTM and CDR2 is ANQGSEA. The CDR3 covers 15 residues.

This chain uses TRBV7-2 with TRBJ2-3, with 11 bases aligning to TRBD2. The V and J ends lost 4 bases and 2 bases, in that order; junction bases with no gene match: 5. The CDR3 runs 16 residues. Germline V gives CDR1 SGHTA, CDR2 FQGNSA. The CDR3 region is CASSSTSGGLTDTQYF. In DNA form, the CDR3 reads TGTGCCAGCAGCTCCACTAGCGGGGGACTCACAGATACGCAGTATTTT.

This clonotype has at least ten counts. V is TRBV7-6 and J is TRBJ2-3, with 8 bases that match TRBD2. This CDR3 has 15 residues. V gave up 5 bases and J gave up 4 bases; unmatched junction bases: 8. CDR1 and CDR2 (germline): SGHVS, FNYEAQ. CDR3 DNA sequence: TGTGCCAGCAGCCGTCGGGGGGGGTGGGCAGATACGCAGTATTTT. It specifies CASSRRGGWADTQYF.

This clonotype was seen many times. The rearrangement links TRBV10-3 to TRBJ1-1, with unresolved D. The CDR3 spans 14 residues. Between the trimmed V and J ends, which lost 4 bases and 2 bases, there was a span of 11 bases. CDR1 ENHRY and CDR2 SYGVKD come from the germline V gene. CDR3 residues: CAISGSGTNTEAFF. The CDR3 region has the DNA TGTGCCATCAGTGGAAGTGGAACTAACACTGAAGCTTTCTTT.

This clonotype was seen repeatedly, ten times or more. The chain recombines TRBV30 with TRBJ2-3; D call uncertain. Germline V gene sequence: CDR1 GTSNPN, CDR2 SVGIG (reference sequence). V lost 2 bases and J lost 4, with 10 bases in between. This CDR3 region has 13 residues. CDR3 sequence reads: CAWSSLLADTQYF. In nucleotides, the CDR3 is TGTGCCTGGAGTAGCTTGCTCGCAGATACGCAGTATTTT.

This clonotype came up many times. The CDR3 here is CASSAGRYGYTF. CDR3 nucleotide sequence: TGTGCCAGCAGCGCGGGCCGTTATGGCTACACCTTC. The V and J genes are TRBV5-6 and TRBJ1-2; D not certain. Germline lookup yields CDR1 SGHDT and CDR2 YYEEEE. V was clipped by 4 bases and J by 5 bases, with 9 bases between them. The CDR3 runs 12 residues.

This clonotype is judged medium-sized (0.01 to 0.1%). The chain combines TRBV7-6 with TRBJ1-1; D might be TRBD1 (6 bases). V lost 4 bases to trimming and J lost 5 bases, with 11 bases between them. Germline V lookup: CDR1 SGHVS, CDR2 FNYEAQ. This CDR3 has 13 residues. The CDR3: CASSSQGGTEAFF. CDR3 bases: TGTGCCAGCAGCTCACAGGGAGGGACTGAAGCTTTCTTT.

This clonotype was recorded at least ten times. The J gene is TRBJ2-7, the V gene TRBV12-3 or TRBV12-4, with no clear D. Trimming pared 6 bases from V and 3 bases from J, leaving 21 bases between. CDR3 length equals 16 residues. The CDR3 protein is CASSSPNLLIGYEQYF. The CDR3 nucleotides are TGTGCCAGCAGCTCCCCTAACTTGCTGATCGGCTACGAGCAGTACTTC.

This clonotype is termed medium-sized. The chain couples TRBV7-3 to TRBJ2-1, with 10 bases lining up with TRBD1. The CDR3 consists of 18 residues. V gave up 4 bases and J gave up 2 bases; unmatched junction bases: 11. Germline V gene sequence: CDR1 SGHTA, CDR2 FQGTGA. CDR3 sequence: CASSSRLTGTGAYNEQFF. CDR3 in DNA: TGTGCCAGCAGCTCCCGCCTTACCGGGACAGGGGCCTACAATGAGCAGTTCTTC.

This clonotype ranks as medium-sized. The chain joins TRBV7-9 to TRBJ1-3; D uncertain. Germline V lookup: CDR1 SEHNR, CDR2 FQNEAQ (reference sequence). This CDR3 has 15 residues. V was cut by 1 base and J by 0 bases, with 7 bases left in between. The chain's CDR3 is CASSLGRYSGNTIYF. DNA of the CDR3: TGTGCCAGCAGCTTAGGGCGGTACTCTGGAAACACCATATATTTT.

This clonotype was seen many times. This chain joins TRBV27 and TRBJ2-3; 8 bases match TRBD2. V lost 9 bases and J lost 6; bases outside the gene matches: 5. CDR3 length: 12 residues. Germline V gives CDR1 MNHEY, CDR2 SMNVEV (reference sequence). CDR3 DNA sequence: TGTGCCAGTGGACTAGCAATGGATACGCAGTATTTT. This codes for CASGLAMDTQYF.

The sample holds many counts of this clonotype. The chain is built from TRBV5-1 and TRBJ2-3, with 9 bases that match TRBD2. The J segment lost 5 bases and the V segment lost 3 bases, leaving 16 bases of the junction unmatched. The length of the CDR3 is 18 residues. CDR1 is SGHRS and CDR2 is YFSETQ in the germline V gene. The CDR3 DNA reads TGCGCCAGCAGCTGGGGGGACGGCGGGGGGGCCGCCGGAGATACGCAGTATTTT. This sequence encodes CASSWGDGGGAAGDTQYF. The whole variable domain, remainder taken from reference TRBV5-1 and TRBJ2-3, is KAGVTQTPRYLIKTRGQQVTLSCSPISGHRSVSWYQQTPGQGLQFLFEYFSETQRNKGNFPGRFSGRQFSNSRSEMNVSTLELGDSALYLCASSWGDGGGAAGDTQYFGPGTRLTVL.

By share, this clonotype counts as medium-sized. The gene calls are TRBV11-3 and TRBJ2-7, with 12 bases identical to TRBD2. Trimming removed 5 bases from V and 3 bases from J; junction bases left unmatched: 11. This CDR3 is built from 17 residues. The germline V gene encodes CDR1 SGHNT and CDR2 YENEEA. CDR3 protein: CASSHGLAGGPGYEQYF. DNA for the CDR3: TGTGCCAGCAGCCACGGCCTAGCGGGAGGGCCAGGCTACGAGCAGTACTTC.

This clonotype is labeled medium-sized (0.01 to 0.1%). V usage is TRBV20-1 and J usage is TRBJ2-7; TRBD1 might be the D (7 bases). The V gene lost 3 bases and the J gene lost 2 bases, with 14 bases spanning the gap. The CDR3 sequence is 14 residues long. The germline V gene has CDR1 DFQATT and CDR2 SNEGSKA (reference sequence). The CDR3 spells CSASPGGPTYEQYF. CDR3 DNA sequence: TGCAGTGCTAGCCCAGGGGGGCCCACCTACGAGCAGTACTTC.

Relative to its sample, this clonotype is medium-sized. J is TRBJ2-7 and V is TRBV27; 7 nucleotides agree with TRBD2. The CDR3 consists of 14 residues. The V gene end was trimmed by 4 bases and the J gene end by 3 bases; junction bases not matched to a gene: 6. Germline CDR1 is MNHEY and CDR2 is SMNVEV (reference sequence). The CDR3 region has the DNA TGTGCCAGCAGTTGGGCTAGCGGAGACTACGAGCAGTACTTC. Its translation: CASSWASGDYEQYF.